Presented here are 32 T cell receptor beta chains from one specimen sequenced in a study of T cells in Graves' hyperthyroidism and ophthalmopathy. RNA transcripts provided the source from which TCR beta CDR3 regions were amplified. The HTBI primer set served for first-round RT-PCR of the TCR CDR3. TCRdb re-analysed the multiplex PCR reads in MiXCR, keeping a single row per CDR3 protein. The sample lists almost 600,000 distinct CDR3 sequences; roughly 13% were seen once. The specimen sequenced was blood. The origin of the receptors is a woman aged 25 to 39 with Graves' hyperthyroidism that later progressed to Graves' ophthalmopathy.

This clonotype has more than one count but fewer than ten. This chain connects TRBV24-1 to TRBJ2-2; D is unresolved. This CDR3 contains 14 residues. Germline V gives CDR1 KGHDR, CDR2 SFDVKD. V lost 3 bases and J lost 3, with 7 bases in between. This CDR3 is CATSDPQDTGELFF. The CDR3 DNA reads TGTGCCACCAGTGATCCTCAGGACACCGGGGAGCTGTTTTTT.

This clonotype was recorded at least ten times. The rearrangement joins TRBV19 to TRBJ1-5; D is possibly TRBD1 (5 bases). The germline V gene has CDR1 LNHDA and CDR2 SQIVND (reference sequence). The length of the CDR3 is 14 residues. Trimming cost V 7 bases and J 0 bases, with 10 bases left between them. CDR3 region: CASTQGGSNQPQHF. The CDR3 DNA is TGTGCCAGTACTCAGGGAGGTAGCAATCAGCCCCAGCATTTT.

There are many counts of this clonotype. V is TRBV18 and J is TRBJ1-1; TRBD1 is a possible D gene (5 bases). V lost 4 bases and J lost 8, with 8 bases in between. There are 11 residues in the CDR3. The germline CDR1 and CDR2 sequences are KGHSH and LQKENI. CDR3 protein: CASSLRDEAFF. For the CDR3, the DNA is TGTGCCAGCTCACTACGGGACGAAGCTTTCTTT.

This clonotype has at least ten counts. The rearrangement links TRBV2 to TRBJ2-5; 10 bases fit TRBD2. The CDR3 consists of 14 residues. V shed 6 bases, J shed 4 bases, and the junction held 5 bases outside the gene matches. Germline lookup yields CDR1 SNHLY and CDR2 FYNNEI. The chain's CDR3 is CASRLAGGPETQYF. CDR3 DNA: TGTGCCAGCAGGTTAGCGGGAGGACCAGAGACCCAGTACTTC.

The CDR3 spells CASSIGMTGSTEAFF. In DNA, the CDR3 is TGTGCCAGTAGTATAGGGATGACAGGGAGCACTGAAGCTTTCTTT. The V and J genes are TRBV19 and TRBJ1-1, with TRBD1 matching 7 bases. V was clipped by 1 base and J by 4 bases; unmatched bases: 6. Germline assignment: CDR1 LNHDA and CDR2 SQIVND (reference sequence). This CDR3 spans 15 amino acids.

The chain combines TRBV4-1 with TRBJ1-4; D not resolved. Germline V gene data show CDR1 as MGHRA and CDR2 as YSYEKL. The CDR3 spans 15 residues. V lost 5 bases to trimming and J lost 12 bases, with 22 bases between them. The CDR3 protein is CASSLTATTNVELFF. CDR3 bases: TGCGCCAGCAGCTTGACGGCTACAACTAATGTAGAACTGTTTTTT.

A remark on this clonotype: A much larger clonotype is one base distant, so this may be a read error. The chain recombines TRBV12-3 or TRBV12-4 with TRBJ2-3, with 8 nucleotides matching TRBD2. This CDR3 spans 16 amino acids. The chain's CDR3 is CASSKTTSVSTDTRYF. The CDR3 nucleotides are TGTGCCAGCAGCAAAACGACTAGCGTTAGCACAGATACGCGGTATTTT.

This clonotype was picked up many times. CDR3 in amino acids: CASSERGNNEQFF. CDR3 bases: TGTGCCAGCAGCGAGAGGGGGAACAATGAGCAGTTCTTC. The V call is TRBV7-9, the J call TRBJ2-1, with D maybe TRBD1 (6 bases). Trimming stripped 5 bases from V and 5 bases from J, with 10 bases between. This CDR3 region has 13 residues. CDR1 is SEHNR, CDR2 FQNEAQ, per germline (reference sequence).

This clonotype was found many times. The chain uses TRBV5-1 and TRBJ1-5; 7 bases are a match to TRBD1. This CDR3 has 14 residues. Germline assignment: CDR1 SGHRS and CDR2 YFSETQ. J gave up 3 bases and V 3 bases, and 3 bases lay outside the gene matches. CDR3 DNA: TGCGCCAGCAGCTCAGGACAGGCCAATCAGCCCCAGCATTTT. This codes for CASSSGQANQPQHF. The full variable domain, rest sourced from reference TRBV5-1 and TRBJ1-5, is KAGVTQTPRYLIKTRGQQVTLSCSPISGHRSVSWYQQTPGQGLQFLFEYFSETQRNKGNFPGRFSGRQFSNSRSEMNVSTLELGDSALYLCASSSGQANQPQHFGDGTRLSIL.

Many counts were recorded for this clonotype. V and J are TRBV25-1 and TRBJ1-6; 7 nucleotides match TRBD1. Per the germline V gene, CDR1 is MGHDK and CDR2 is SYGVNS. With 6 bases clipped from V and 10 bases from J, the junction kept 9 bases outside the gene matches. The CDR3 runs 14 residues. In DNA form, the CDR3 reads TGTGCCAGCAGCGCAGGGGGGGAGAGCTCACCCCTCCACTTT. Its protein product is CASSAGGESSPLHF. Complete variable domain (other parts from reference TRBV25-1 and TRBJ1-6): EADIYQTPRYLVIGTGKKITLECSQTMGHDKMYWYQQDPGMELHLIHYSYGVNSTEKGDLSSESTVSRIRTEHFPLTLESARPSHTSQYLCASSAGGESSPLHFGNGTRLTVT.

This rearrangement joins TRBV6-9 to TRBJ2-5; no reliable D call. V was shortened by 3 bases and J by 5 bases, with 13 bases between the two germline ends. CDR3 length equals 14 residues. Germline V gives CDR1 MNHGY, CDR2 SVAAGI. CDR3 sequence: CASSYRASMETQYF. CDR3 coding DNA: TGTGCCAGCAGTTACCGTGCGAGCATGGAGACCCAGTACTTC.

This clonotype was picked up many times. The chain carries TRBV30 and TRBJ1-4, with D possibly being TRBD1 (5 bases). CDR3 length equals 11 residues. CDR1 GTSNPN and CDR2 SVGIG come from the germline V gene (reference sequence). Trimming took 1 base from V and 10 from J, leaving 7 bases between them. The CDR3 reads CAWSAGGKLFF. The CDR3 nucleotides are TGTGCCTGGAGTGCCGGGGGAAAACTGTTTTTT.

The gene calls are TRBV10-3 and TRBJ2-6; D is ambiguous. Trimming took off 10 bases at V and 0 bases at J, with 10 bases between the two ends. CDR3 length: 14 amino acids. Germline V CDR1 and CDR2: ENHRY, SYGVKD. CDR3 bases: TGTGCCAGCGAACAGCCCTCTGGGGCCAACGTCCTGACTTTC. As protein: CASEQPSGANVLTF.

The chain links TRBV5-8 to TRBJ1-2; D is unclear. Germline CDR1 reads SGHTS; CDR2 reads YDEGEE. Deletions cut 1 base from V and 4 bases from J, with 11 bases between. The CDR3 is 14 amino acids. The CDR3 region has the DNA TGTGCCAGCAGCTTGTATGGCAGCCCCTATGGCTACACCTTC. Its protein product is CASSLYGSPYGYTF.

This clonotype was picked up a small number of times. The chain carries TRBV6-4 and TRBJ2-1; 9 positions match TRBD2. Germline V gene lookup returns CDR1 MRHNA and CDR2 SNTAGT. The ends lost 0 bases at V and 6 bases at J; junction bases unmatched: 6. This CDR3 spans 16 amino acids. The CDR3 DNA sequence: TGTGCCAGCAGTGACTCGCTGCGGGAGGGCCGCAATGAGCAGTTCTTC. Translation gives CASSDSLREGRNEQFF.

This clonotype was seen many times. The J gene is TRBJ1-1, the V gene TRBV7-9; a weak D match, TRBD1 (5 bases). Germline assignment: CDR1 SEHNR and CDR2 FQNEAQ (reference sequence). This CDR3 is 17 amino acids long. Trimming pared 5 bases from V and 0 bases from J, leaving 19 bases between. The CDR3 coding sequence is TGTGCCAGCAGCCACTCGCCGGGGCGAGCGGTGAACACTGAAGCTTTCTTT. Translation: CASSHSPGRAVNTEAFF.

This clonotype appeared a few times. The J gene is TRBJ2-3, the V gene TRBV4-3; D is uncertain. The V end lost 0 bases, the J end lost 4 bases, and 14 bases lay between the germline ends. The CDR3 is made up of 16 amino acids. Germline lookup yields CDR1 LGHNA and CDR2 YSLEER. CDR3 residues: CASSQEVLQRPDTQYF. As DNA, the CDR3 is TGCGCCAGCAGCCAAGAAGTCCTCCAGAGGCCAGATACGCAGTATTTT.

The table lists this clonotype with many counts. The J gene is TRBJ1-2, the V gene TRBV19; D gene uncertain. CDR1 and CDR2 (germline): LNHDA, SQIVND (reference sequence). Trimming removed 7 bases at V and 3 bases at J, with 12 bases between. CDR3 length: 13 amino acids. The CDR3 is CASTRSRYYGYTF. CDR3 bases: TGTGCCAGTACCCGATCGCGATACTATGGCTACACCTTC.

This clonotype was counted at least ten times. The V gene is TRBV9, the J gene TRBJ2-7, with 8 bases aligning to TRBD1. Germline CDR1 and CDR2: SGDLS and YYNGEE. The CDR3 is 13 residues long. J lost 6 bases, V lost 3 bases, and 5 bases had no gene match. The CDR3: CASSGKQGGEQYF. In nucleotides, the CDR3 is TGTGCCAGCAGCGGAAAACAGGGGGGCGAGCAGTACTTC.

This clonotype was picked up a small number of times. The chain joins TRBV5-1 to TRBJ1-2; a weak D match, TRBD1 (5 bases). The CDR3 runs 14 residues. Germline CDR1 and CDR2: SGHRS and YFSETQ. The ends were cut back, 4 bases at V and 4 bases at J, with 14 bases in the middle. The CDR3 DNA follows: TGCGCCAGCAGCCCGGGGACGGAGCCCTATGGCTACACCTTC. This translates into CASSPGTEPYGYTF.

On this clonotype: One end of the junction does not line up with germline, which may come from a read error. V is TRBV2 and J is TRBJ1-2; maybe TRBD1 (5 bases). This CDR3 comprises 17 residues. Per the germline V gene, CDR1 is SNHLY and CDR2 is FYNNEI. The CDR3 is CASTDRGSHYSNYRYTF. CDR3 sequence (DNA): TGTGCCAGCACTGATCGGGGGTCCCACTACTCTAACTATCGCTACACCTTC.

This clonotype came up many times. The J gene is TRBJ2-1, the V gene TRBV28; 12 nucleotides align to TRBD2. J was trimmed by 0 bases and V by 4 bases; bases with no gene match: 16. The V gene's germline CDR1 is MDHEN and CDR2 SYDVKM. The CDR3 is 21 residues long. In DNA form, the CDR3 reads TGTGCCAGCAGTTCCCCCCTTCAAGGACTAGCGGGGAAAAGCTCCTACAATGAGCAGTTCTTC. Amino acids: CASSSPLQGLAGKSSYNEQFF.

This clonotype was observed many times. The CDR3 sequence is CASSGSGTGDQPQHF. As DNA, the CDR3 is TGTGCCAGCAGTGGCTCCGGGACAGGGGATCAGCCCCAGCATTTT. The chain employs TRBV6-1 and TRBJ1-5, with TRBD1 matching over 10 bases. Germline CDR1 MNHNS, CDR2 SASEGT. The ends lost 4 bases at V and 5 bases at J; junction bases unmatched: 5. CDR3 length: 15 residues.

This clonotype was counted ten times or more. The chain uses TRBV11-2 and TRBJ2-4, with 9 nucleotides matching TRBD1. CDR1 is SGHAT, CDR2 FQNNGV, per germline. The CDR3 contains 17 residues. J was trimmed by 0 bases and V by 3 bases; bases with no gene match: 6. The CDR3 region has the DNA TGTGCCAGCAGCTTGGCCGGGACAGGGATAGCCAAAAACATTCAGTACTTC. It codes for CASSLAGTGIAKNIQYF.

The table lists this clonotype with a few counts. This chain uses TRBV28 with TRBJ2-7; possibly TRBD1 or TRBD2 for D (5 bases each). With 8 bases removed from V and 4 bases from J, the gap between germline ends came to 24 bases. CDR1 and CDR2 from the germline V gene are MDHEN and SYDVKM. CDR3 length: 16 residues. Here the CDR3 reads CASRQTSGTITYEQYF. CDR3 nucleotides: TGTGCCAGCCGCCAAACCTCCGGGACGATAACTTACGAGCAGTACTTC.

The CDR3 sequence: CASSVAGVNEQFF. The CDR3 DNA reads as TGTGCCAGCAGCGTAGCGGGAGTAAATGAGCAGTTCTTC. The chain joins TRBV9 to TRBJ2-1; maybe TRBD2 (6 bases). The germline V gene has CDR1 SGDLS and CDR2 YYNGEE. Trimming removed 0 bases at V and 7 bases at J, with 8 bases between. CDR3 length: 13 residues.

This clonotype has a count of ten or more. CDR3 nucleotides: TGCAGTGCCCGGGGACTAGCGGGAGTTCAGACCCAGTACTTC. The encoded protein is CSARGLAGVQTQYF. This chain uses TRBV20-1 with TRBJ2-5; 14 bases are shared with TRBD2. Per germline, CDR1 DFQATT and CDR2 SNEGSKA (reference sequence). The CDR3 contains 14 residues. V lost 6 bases and J lost 6; bases outside the gene matches: 6.

This clonotype was counted ten times or more. This chain links TRBV20-1 with TRBJ2-3, with TRBD2 as a possible D gene (6 bases). The CDR3 runs to 14 residues. Trimming stripped 0 bases from V and 4 bases from J, with 11 bases between. Germline V CDR1 and CDR2: DFQATT, SNEGSKA (reference sequence). The CDR3 spells CSARDPWGADTQYF. The CDR3 bases are TGCAGTGCTAGAGACCCGTGGGGGGCAGATACGCAGTATTTT.

This chain uses TRBV30 with TRBJ1-4; 9 bases are shared with TRBD1. V was pared by 3 bases and J by 6 bases, with 5 bases of the junction left unmatched. The germline V gene has CDR1 GTSNPN and CDR2 SVGIG (reference sequence). The CDR3 is 14 amino acids. CDR3 nucleotide sequence: TGTGCCTGGAGGGACAGGGGTCTGGATGAAAAACTGTTTTTT. Its translation: CAWRDRGLDEKLFF.

The table lists this clonotype with many counts. The chain joins TRBV7-9 to TRBJ2-5; D is unclear. Trimming pared 5 bases from V and 5 bases from J, leaving 15 bases between. Germline V gene lookup returns CDR1 SEHNR and CDR2 FQNEAQ (reference sequence). The CDR3 length is 14 residues. The CDR3 spells CASSATTARETQYF. DNA for the CDR3: TGTGCCAGCAGCGCAACTACAGCCCGGGAGACCCAGTACTTC.

Many counts were recorded for this clonotype. The chain has TRBV24-1 and TRBJ2-5, with 10 bases identical to TRBD1. V lost 6 bases to trimming and J lost 4 bases; unmatched junction nucleotides: 10. The CDR3 consists of 16 residues. The V gene's germline CDR1 is KGHDR and CDR2 SFDVKD. Written as DNA, the CDR3 is TGTGCCACCAGTACAACCGGACAGGGGGAAGGAGAGACCCAGTACTTC. Translating it yields CATSTTGQGEGETQYF.

This clonotype was observed many times. The rearrangement uses TRBV6-2 or TRBV6-3 and TRBJ1-5; D remains unclear. The V gene's germline CDR1 is MNHEY and CDR2 SVGEGT. This CDR3 contains 13 residues. V was clipped by 6 bases and J by 0 bases, with 6 bases between them. In DNA, the CDR3 is TGTGCCAGCAGGCTTGATAGCAATCAGCCCCAGCATTTT. Encoded protein: CASRLDSNQPQHF.